Listed below are T cell receptor beta chains from one sample, sequenced in a study of OX40 agonist ivuxolimab in advanced cancers. Data came from immunoSEQ multiplex PCR; TCRdb stores just in-frame clones and leaves some out. Altogether more than 35,000 clones are present, around 80% being singletons, with the ten largest covering over 20%. Here the sequenced sample was CD4+ or CD8+ T cells sorted from blood, taken in a trial of the OX40 agonist ivuxolimab. Receptor source: an adult with an advanced solid tumor such as melanoma, head and neck, liver or kidney cancer. Both conserved end residues are part of each CDR3. D genes are given only for firm matches. Clone size is shown for a subset of rows, as once, few, many or a class of expanded clone.

v_call	j_call	clone_size	d_call	cdr3_nt	cdr3_aa
TRBV7-8	TRBJ1-3	NA	NA	TGTGCCAGCAGCTTAGACGGGTACTCTGGAAACACCATATATTTT	CASSLDGYSGNTIYF
TRBV28	TRBJ1-2	NA	NA	TGTGCCAGTACGGGCGAGGGCGCCTATGGCTACACCTTC	CASTGEGAYGYTF
TRBV7-9	TRBJ1-1	few	NA	TGTGCCAGCAGCTTAGTAGGTATGAACACTGAAGCTTTCTTT	CASSLVGMNTEAFF
TRBV18	TRBJ2-1	NA	NA	TGTGCCAGCTCACCAAGCGCGAGGAAACGAATCGGCAATGAGCAGTTCTTC	CASSPSARKRIGNEQFF
TRBV4-2	TRBJ2-5	medium-sized	TRBD1	TGTGCCAGCAGCCGAGATCCGGGACAGGGGGAGACCCAGTACTTC	CASSRDPGQGETQYF
TRBV19	TRBJ1-1	many	NA	TGTGCCAGTAGTAATACAGGGCTTGAAGCTTTCTTT	CASSNTGLEAFF
TRBV29-1	TRBJ2-1	NA	NA	TGCAGCGGAGGGGACAACTACAATGAGCAGTTCTTC	CSGGDNYNEQFF
TRBV5-1	TRBJ2-7	NA	NA	TGCGCCAGCAGCTTGGCCAGGGCCCGCGAGCAGTACTTC	CASSLARAREQYF
TRBV5-1	TRBJ1-1	NA	NA	TGCGCCAGCAGCTCCCACCAGCGGGGGCGCATAGACGACACTGAAGCTTTCTTT	CASSSHQRGRIDDTEAFF
TRBV13	TRBJ1-1	few	NA	TGTGCCAGCAGCGGGGGGCCGAACACTGAAGCTTTCTTT	CASSGGPNTEAFF
TRBV5-1	TRBJ1-5	NA	TRBD1	TGCGCCAGCAGTACTTCCGGGACAGAAAATCAGCCCCAGCATTTT	CASSTSGTENQPQHF
TRBV5-6	TRBJ1-2	once	NA	TGTGCCAGCAGCTCGGGTGGGGGCCTCTATGGCTACACCTTC	CASSSGGGLYGYTF
TRBV27	TRBJ1-2	NA	TRBD1	TGTGCCAGCAGTCCAGGGGGAGCAGTTAACTATGGCTACACCTTC	CASSPGGAVNYGYTF
TRBV5-8	TRBJ2-2	NA	TRBD2	TGTGCCAGCAGCTTTCGGGGGGGGCCCGGCGGGGAGCTGTTTTTT	CASSFRGGPGGELFF
TRBV18	TRBJ2-1	NA	NA	TGTGCCAGCTCACGAACAAGGGGTTGGGAGCAGTTCTTC	CASSRTRGWEQFF
TRBV10-2	TRBJ2-1	NA	NA	TGCGCCACTGAGGGGGGGGGCCATGACAATGAGCAGTTCTTC	CATEGGGHDNEQFF
TRBV2	TRBJ1-6	NA	NA	TGTGCCAGCTGTCCCGGGATCAATTCACCCCTCCACTTT	CASCPGINSPLHF
TRBV5-1	TRBJ1-4	NA	NA	TGCGCCAGCAGCTTGGTTGGGACAAATAATGAAAAACTGTTTTTT	CASSLVGTNNEKLFF
TRBV2	TRBJ1-2	NA	TRBD1	TGTGCCAGCAGAAGGACAGGGGGCAAGATTGGCTACACCTTC	CASRRTGGKIGYTF